The rows below give T cell receptor beta chains drawn from one sample of a study of PD-1 blockade in classical Hodgkin lymphoma. Only in-frame clones appear in the TCRdb table, and some are missing; sequencing was by immunoSEQ multiplex PCR. The sample yields around 25,000 clones, roughly 70% seen once. The sample was peripheral blood mononuclear cells (PBMCs), taken before the fourth cycle of nivolumab. The receptors here all came from a human donor with classical Hodgkin lymphoma. CDR3s leave out the opening cysteine and the closing phenylalanine or tryptophan.

>13|TRBV2|TRBJ1-1
ASTRTGNLNTEAF
>12|TRBV5-1|TRBJ1-1
ASSETTGGASAF
>14|TRBV7-2|TRBJ2-2
ASSLVRLWGRGELF
>11|TRBV30|TRBJ2-7
AWSVDDSYEQY
>10|TRBV15|TRBJ1-6
ATSKRPGPLH
>14|TRBV25-1|TRBJ1-2
ASSLGRGYTNYGYT
>12|TRBV2|TRBJ1-4
ASSETVPNEKLF
>10|TRBV11-1|TRBJ2-2
ASSPYYGELF
>12|TRBV30|TRBJ1-6
AWRQGTYNSPLH
>11|TRBV2|TRBJ1-1
ASRYTGNTEAF
>11|TRBV28|TRBJ2-5
ASSKTGGETQY
>12|TRBV4-3|TRBJ2-3
ASSQDLWTDTQY
>10|TRBV12-5|TRBJ1-6
ASGLGNSPLH
>12|TRBV28|TRBJ2-7
ASSLADRPYEQY
>10|TRBV19|TRBJ1-1
ASTRRADQAF
>13|TRBV28|TRBJ1-5
ASSLGSSSNQPQH
>13|TRBV11-3|TRBJ2-1
ASSLRGGTGNEQF
>9|TRBV7-9|TRBJ1-1
ASSMTGEAF
>13|TRBV19|TRBJ1-6
ASSPQGLGNSPLH
>15|TRBV2|TRBJ1-4
ASSDPTGRGTNEKLF
>11|TRBV30|TRBJ1-6
AWKGQNNSPLH
>12|TRBV28|TRBJ1-1
ASSLYPGNTEAF
>12|TRBV5-5|TRBJ1-2
ASSSSGQVYGYT
>13|TRBV7-9|TRBJ2-3
ASSLFLAGDGPQY
>18|TRBV12-2|TRBJ2-1
ASRLAPNFRSGRVGNEQF
>9|TRBV29-1|TRBJ1-2
SVGGRAGYT
>12|TRBV7-2|TRBJ2-2
ASSLLGLTGELF
>13|TRBV5-1|TRBJ2-3
ASSIQAGVSDTQY
>9|TRBV28|TRBJ2-7
ASSLYDQQY
>13|TRBV7-9|TRBJ2-1
ASRDSGETVGEQF
>15|TRBV9|TRBJ2-2
ASSSRTSGSVTGELF
>12|TRBV11-2|TRBJ2-7
ASSSTGQVYEQY
>17|TRBV5-6|TRBJ1-5
ASSPRPALLGGSNQPQH
>13|TRBV7-2|TRBJ1-4
ASSLRPETNEKLF
>14|TRBV4-1|TRBJ2-7
ASSQDLNRGRHEQY
>13|TRBV4-1|TRBJ2-1
ASSLGLAVYNEQF
>15|TRBV28|TRBJ2-1
ASGGGLGQGAANEQF
>15|TRBV5-1|TRBJ1-1
ASSFGRTHAMNTEAF
>11|TRBV28|TRBJ1-1
ASRRQLNTEAF
>14|TRBV6-5|TRBJ1-2
ASSLISGQGAKGYT
>11|TRBV5-6|TRBJ2-3
ASSLAGLDTQY
>11|TRBV29-1|TRBJ2-5
SVDTDYQETQY
>12|TRBV7-2|TRBJ2-1
ASSLGSLRGKQF